This T cell receptor beta chain was observed in a study of T cell changes during pregnancy in multiple sclerosis. TCRdb keeps only in-frame clones here, not all; method: immunoSEQ multiplex PCR. This table holds tens of thousands of clones, around 90% found once. This receptor was identified in a female donor in good health, enrolled as a control in a pregnancy study. Sequenced here: CD4+ T cells from peripheral blood mononuclear cells, sampled in the third trimester of pregnancy.

For the CDR3, the DNA is TGTGCCATCAGGGAGGACATTGAGCAGTTCTTC. As protein: CAIREDIEQFF. The chain uses TRBV10-3 and TRBJ2-1; D assignment may be TRBD1 or TRBD2 (5 bases each). V lost 6 bases and J lost 9, with 9 bases in between. The germline V gene encodes CDR1 ENHRY and CDR2 SYGVKD. This CDR3 is 11 amino acids long.